This T cell receptor (beta chain) was captured in a study of tissue T cells after allogeneic stem cell transplantation (dated by TCRdb to about 2022). A note on the overall study: TCR beta repertoires were profiled across many tissues obtained from research autopsies of patients with and without GVHD, as well as in mouse models of GVHD. The human arm was a prospective observational study without blinding or randomization. The investigation overall reported the following: Only a few T cell clones appeared in more than one patient, yet motif-based clustering showed tissue-specific repertoire signatures that were shared between patients. In both patients and mice, only a limited portion of the TCR repertoire detected in tissues was captured by blood and spleen T cells. Which tissue TCRs were alloreactive or antigen-specific was not determined in the study, and some of the clones might have been host cells that persisted. The patient cohort was small and clinically heterogeneous, and sampling depth was acknowledged as a limitation. Within patients, how anatomically similar the tissues were was a key factor in shaping TCR repertoire composition, regardless of disease or transplant status.

This clone was seen a single time. There is no known antigen for this receptor. Note that gene names and germline sequences for this receptor are mouse ones. The CDR3 goes on 1 residue after the read ends, and that part is filled in from the germline J gene. Trimming removed 0 bases from V and 2 bases from J, leaving 8 bases between the germline ends. The germline V gene encodes CDR1 SGHLS and CDR2 HYDKME. Taken from cysteine to phenylalanine, the CDR3 has 14 residues. The DNA shown is the part of the CDR3 that was read: 39 bases, in frame from base 1. Library generation was performed with the immunoSEQ multiplex PCR assay. Adaptive Biotechnologies performed TCRbeta CDR3 sequencing at survey depth and reported CDR3 sequences, V/J genes, productive frequency, and template counts. Amplification of TCR beta CDR3 regions was performed from genomic DNA rather than from RNA. The published analysis was carried out like this. Pairwise repertoire overlap between tissues was quantified with Jensen-Shannon divergence, where 1 means complete divergence and 0 identical. Tissues were clustered by single-linkage agglomerative hierarchical clustering of pairwise JSD values and displayed as dendrograms. All patient samples were analyzed with GLIPH2 using simulation_depth 1000, kmer_min_depth 3 and cdr3_length_cutoff 8, and only groups containing more than two unique CDR3s were kept. In a standardized tissue-overlap score, Jaccard GLIPH-group overlap across patients was extrapolated to a standard repertoire size of 1000 clones. Associations of diversity with clinical or experimental variables used linear mixed-effect models with tissue fixed effects and individual random effects. Imported from immuneACCESS, the table was reduced by TCRdb to in-frame sequences with V and J called. These copies leave out some clones; in studies compared against another copy, an unresolved V gene accounts for under half, and the cause of the remainder is not known. For V, J and clone size, that table is used; D and trimming come from the DNA. For this sample there are over 45,000 clones; about 73% appear just once. The ten largest clonotypes hold approximately 0.59% of the sample.

This sequence originates from a pool of C57BL/6 mice in good health. Here the chain combines TRBV12-2 and TRBJ2-5; no confident D gene assignment can be made. Sequencing was performed on sorted cells pooled from one or two spleens. The CDR3 is CASSLSGFQDTQYF. Partial CDR3 DNA: TGTGCCAGCTCTCTCTCGGGGTTCCAAGACACCCAGTAC.